This T cell receptor (beta chain) was identified in a study of T-cell reconstitution after alpha-beta-depleted transplantation in children. This clonotype was observed once. This may be a read error, as it is one base from a much larger clone. Preparation of the TCRbeta library involved a method that used unique molecular identifiers. One entry per CDR3 protein, called by TCRdb with MiXCR from the PCR reads. The data hold approximately 640,000 distinct CDR3 sequences, with approximately 17% observed a single time. The CDR3 has 13 residues. CDR1 is DFQATT, CDR2 SNEGSKA, per germline (reference sequence).

J is TRBJ2-1 and V is TRBV20-1; a possible D gene is TRBD1 (6 bases). This clonotype was obtained from a human donor who donated a stem cell graft to a child with acute myeloid leukemia. Sequences were derived from PBMCs from the stem cell graft donor, sampled from the stem cell graft. CDR3 in amino acids: CSASTTGYNDQFF. The CDR3 DNA reads TGCAGTGCTAGCACGACAGGTTACAATGACCAGTTCTTC.